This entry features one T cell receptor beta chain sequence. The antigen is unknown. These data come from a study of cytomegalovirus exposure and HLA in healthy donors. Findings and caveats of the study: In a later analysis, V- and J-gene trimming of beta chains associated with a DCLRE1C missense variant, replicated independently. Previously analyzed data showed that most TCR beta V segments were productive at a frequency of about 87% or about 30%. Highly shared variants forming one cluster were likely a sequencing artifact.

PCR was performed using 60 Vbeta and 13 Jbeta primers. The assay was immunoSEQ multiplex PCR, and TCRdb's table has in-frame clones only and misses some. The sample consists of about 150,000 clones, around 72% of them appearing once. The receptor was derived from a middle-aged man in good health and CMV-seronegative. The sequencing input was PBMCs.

The CDR3 nucleotides are TGTGCCAGCAGCTTAGTACTGAATGAAAAACTGTTTTTT. As protein: CASSLVLNEKLFF. The chain uses TRBV7-9 and TRBJ1-4; unclear D gene. V lost 1 base to trimming and J lost 5 bases, with 5 bases between them. CDR1 and CDR2 from the germline V gene are SEHNR and FQNEAQ (reference sequence). This CDR3 has 13 amino acids.